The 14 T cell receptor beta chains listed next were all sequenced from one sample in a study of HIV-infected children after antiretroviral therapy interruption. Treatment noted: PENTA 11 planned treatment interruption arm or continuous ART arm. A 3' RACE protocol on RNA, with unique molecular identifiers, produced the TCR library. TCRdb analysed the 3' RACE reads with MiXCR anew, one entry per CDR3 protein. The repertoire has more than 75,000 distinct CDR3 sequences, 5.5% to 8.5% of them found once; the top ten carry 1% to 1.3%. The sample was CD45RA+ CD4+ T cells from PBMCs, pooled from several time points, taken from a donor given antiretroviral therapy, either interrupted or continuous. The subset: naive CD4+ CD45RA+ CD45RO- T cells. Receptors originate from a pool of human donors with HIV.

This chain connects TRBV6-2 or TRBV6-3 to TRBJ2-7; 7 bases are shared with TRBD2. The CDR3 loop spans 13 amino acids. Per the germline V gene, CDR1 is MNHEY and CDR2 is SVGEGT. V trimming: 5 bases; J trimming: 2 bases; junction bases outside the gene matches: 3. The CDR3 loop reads CASSRGETYEQYF. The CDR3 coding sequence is TGTGCCAGCAGTCGGGGGGAGACCTACGAGCAGTACTTC.

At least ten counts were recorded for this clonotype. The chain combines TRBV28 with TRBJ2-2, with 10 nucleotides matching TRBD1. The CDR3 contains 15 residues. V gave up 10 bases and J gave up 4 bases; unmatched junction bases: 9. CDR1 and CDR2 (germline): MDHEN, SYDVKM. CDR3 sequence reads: CATLTGGLGTGELFF. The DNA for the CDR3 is TGTGCCACTCTGACAGGGGGCCTTGGCACCGGGGAGCTGTTTTTT.

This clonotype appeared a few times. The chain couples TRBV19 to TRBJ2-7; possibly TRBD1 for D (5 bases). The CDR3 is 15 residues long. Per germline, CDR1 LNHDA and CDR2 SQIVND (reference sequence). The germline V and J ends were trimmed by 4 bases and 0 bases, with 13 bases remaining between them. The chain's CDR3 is CASSKIQAPSYEQYF. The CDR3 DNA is TGTGCCAGTAGTAAAATACAGGCCCCCTCCTACGAGCAGTACTTC. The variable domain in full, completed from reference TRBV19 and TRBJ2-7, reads DGGITQSPKYLFRKEGQNVTLSCEQNLNHDAMYWYRQDPGQGLRLIYYSQIVNDFQKGDIAEGYSVSREKKESFPLTVTSAQKNPTAFYLCASSKIQAPSYEQYFGPGTRLTVT.

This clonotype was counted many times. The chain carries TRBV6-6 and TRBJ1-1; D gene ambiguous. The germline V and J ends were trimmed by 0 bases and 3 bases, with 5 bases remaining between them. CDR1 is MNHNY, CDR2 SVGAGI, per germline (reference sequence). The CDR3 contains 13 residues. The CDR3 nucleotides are TGTGCCAGCAGTTACTCGGAGGACACTGAAGCTTTCTTT. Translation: CASSYSEDTEAFF.

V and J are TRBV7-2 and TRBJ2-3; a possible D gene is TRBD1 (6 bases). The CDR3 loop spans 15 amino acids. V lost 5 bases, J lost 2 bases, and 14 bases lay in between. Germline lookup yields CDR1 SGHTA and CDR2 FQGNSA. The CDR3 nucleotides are TGTGCCAGCAGCCGGCTACGGACAGACACAGATACGCAGTATTTT. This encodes CASSRLRTDTDTQYF.

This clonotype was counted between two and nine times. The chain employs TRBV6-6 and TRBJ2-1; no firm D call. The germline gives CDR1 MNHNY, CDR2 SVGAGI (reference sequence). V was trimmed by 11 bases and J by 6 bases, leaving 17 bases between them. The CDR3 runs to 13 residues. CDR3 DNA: TGTGCCTGCCACCTGCGCGCCCGCAATGAGCAGTTCTTC. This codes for CACHLRARNEQFF.

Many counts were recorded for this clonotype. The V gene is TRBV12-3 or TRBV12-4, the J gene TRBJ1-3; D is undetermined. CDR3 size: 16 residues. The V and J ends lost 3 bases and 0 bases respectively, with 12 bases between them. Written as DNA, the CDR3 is TGTGCCAGCAGTTTGCGTGCACTCAGCTCTGGAAACACCATATATTTT. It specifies CASSLRALSSGNTIYF.

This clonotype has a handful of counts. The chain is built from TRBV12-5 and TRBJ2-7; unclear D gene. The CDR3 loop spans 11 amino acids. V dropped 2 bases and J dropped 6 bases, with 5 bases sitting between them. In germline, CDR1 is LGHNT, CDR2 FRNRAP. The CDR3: CASGLTLEQYF. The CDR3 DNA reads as TGTGCTAGTGGTTTGACTCTCGAGCAGTACTTC.

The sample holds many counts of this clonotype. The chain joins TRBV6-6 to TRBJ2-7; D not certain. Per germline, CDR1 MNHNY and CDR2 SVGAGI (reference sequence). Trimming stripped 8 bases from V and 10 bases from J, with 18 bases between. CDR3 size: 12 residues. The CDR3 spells CASGDAQYEQYF. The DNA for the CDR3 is TGTGCCAGCGGTGATGCACAGTATGAACAGTACTTC.

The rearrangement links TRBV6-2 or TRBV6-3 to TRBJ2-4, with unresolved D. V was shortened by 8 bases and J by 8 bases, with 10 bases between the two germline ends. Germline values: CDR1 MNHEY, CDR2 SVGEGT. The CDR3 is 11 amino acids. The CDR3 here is CASYKGHIQYF. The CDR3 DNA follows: TGTGCCAGCTACAAGGGCCACATTCAGTACTTC.

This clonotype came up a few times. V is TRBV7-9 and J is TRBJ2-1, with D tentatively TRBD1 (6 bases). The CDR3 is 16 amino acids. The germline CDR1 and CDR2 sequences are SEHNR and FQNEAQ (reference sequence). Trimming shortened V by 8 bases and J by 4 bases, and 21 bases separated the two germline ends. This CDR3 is CASGGRQAALYNEQFF. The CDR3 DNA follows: TGTGCCAGCGGAGGACGACAGGCGGCGCTTTACAATGAGCAGTTCTTC.

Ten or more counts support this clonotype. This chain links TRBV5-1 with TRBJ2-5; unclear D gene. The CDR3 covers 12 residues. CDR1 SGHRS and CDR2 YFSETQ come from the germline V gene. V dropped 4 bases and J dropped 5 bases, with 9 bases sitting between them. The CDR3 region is CASSLVGETQYF. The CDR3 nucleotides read TGCGCCAGCAGCCTGGTTGGTGAGACCCAGTACTTC.

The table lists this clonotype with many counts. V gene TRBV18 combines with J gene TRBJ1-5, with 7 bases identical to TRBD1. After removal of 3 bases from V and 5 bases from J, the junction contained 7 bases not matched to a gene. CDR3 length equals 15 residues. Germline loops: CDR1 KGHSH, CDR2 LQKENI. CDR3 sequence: CASSPMTGPDQPQHF. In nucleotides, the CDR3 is TGTGCCAGCTCACCGATGACAGGGCCCGATCAGCCCCAGCATTTT. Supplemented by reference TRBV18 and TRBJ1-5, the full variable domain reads NAGVMQNPRHLVRRRGQEARLRCSPMKGHSHVYWYRQLPEEGLKFMVYLQKENIIDESGMPKERFSAEFPKEGPSILRIQQVVRGDSAAYFCASSPMTGPDQPQHFGDGTRLSIL.

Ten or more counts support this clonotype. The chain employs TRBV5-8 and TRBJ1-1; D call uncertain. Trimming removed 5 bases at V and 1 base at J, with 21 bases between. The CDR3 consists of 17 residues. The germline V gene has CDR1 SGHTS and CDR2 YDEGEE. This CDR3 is CASSQYTGFQGNTEAFF. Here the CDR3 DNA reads TGTGCCAGCAGTCAATATACGGGCTTTCAAGGGAACACTGAAGCTTTCTTT.